This is a list of T cell receptor beta chains from one sample in a study of cytomegalovirus exposure and HLA in healthy donors. The protocol was immunoSEQ multiplex PCR, while the TCRdb copy is restricted to in-frame clones and leaves out a portion. The repertoire holds about 200,000 clones, with about 78% as singletons. The sequenced sample consisted of PBMCs. The receptor set was obtained from a woman aged 25 to 39 in good health and CMV-seronegative. Both conserved end residues are part of each CDR3. Each record gives: clone size, V gene, D gene, J gene, CDR3 protein, CDR3 DNA. A D gene is named only where the DNA matches it firmly. A row's size may be missing; if present it is once, few, many or a size class.

>NA|TRBV28|TRBD1|TRBJ1-6
CASSLQGVGSPLHF
TGTGCCAGCAGTTTACAGGGGGTGGGTTCACCCCTCCACTTT
>NA|TRBV7-9|NA|TRBJ1-1
CSSSLVLSAFF
TGTTCCAGCAGCTTAGTCCTCTCGGCTTTCTTT
>NA|TRBV7-9|TRBD1|TRBJ1-4
CASSSTGGIDEKLFF
TGTGCCAGCAGCAGTACAGGGGGGATCGATGAAAAACTGTTTTTT
>few|TRBV10-2|TRBD1|TRBJ1-2
CASSAVATGGAYGYTF
TGCGCCAGCAGTGCGGTGGCTACAGGGGGGGCTTATGGCTACACCTTC
>NA|TRBV27|NA|TRBJ1-5
CASRPGQIGNQPQHF
TGTGCCAGCAGGCCGGGACAAATTGGGAATCAGCCCCAGCATTTT
>NA|TRBV7-7|TRBD1|TRBJ2-7
CASSPDRGLGEQYF
TGTGCCAGCAGCCCCGACAGGGGGTTGGGCGAGCAGTACTTC
>NA|TRBV7-8|NA|TRBJ1-1
CASSLLEGTEAFF
TGTGCCAGCAGCCTCTTGGAGGGGACTGAAGCTTTCTTT
>NA|TRBV28|TRBD1|TRBJ1-1
CASRYRGLEAFF
TGTGCCAGCAGGTACAGGGGCTTGGAAGCTTTCTTT
>NA|TRBV9|TRBD2|TRBJ2-3
CASSLNQRGVPDTQYF
TGTGCCAGCAGCCTAAACCAGCGGGGGGTGCCAGATACGCAGTATTTT
>NA|TRBV18|TRBD1|TRBJ1-5
CASSPSGTGGSWSNQPQHF
TGTGCCAGCTCACCCAGCGGGACAGGGGGCTCTTGGAGCAATCAGCCCCAGCATTTT
>NA|TRBV6-5|NA|TRBJ1-2
CASSYRPEGVYGYTF
TGTGCCAGCAGTTACCGTCCTGAAGGAGTATATGGCTACACCTTC
>NA|TRBV9|TRBD1|TRBJ2-2
CASSVTGQVSGELFF
TGTGCCAGCAGCGTAACGGGACAGGTTTCCGGGGAGCTGTTTTTT
>NA|TRBV18|NA|TRBJ1-3
CASSSGQPSSGNTIYF
TGTGCCAGCTCTTCCGGACAGCCCAGCTCTGGAAACACCATATATTTT
>once|TRBV7-9|TRBD1|TRBJ2-7
CASSPTGQGTPYEQYF
TGTGCCAGCAGCCCGACGGGACAGGGGACCCCCTACGAGCAGTACTTC
>NA|TRBV7-2|TRBD1|TRBJ2-1
CASSSGTGHNEQFF
TGTGCCAGCAGCTCCGGGACAGGGCACAATGAGCAGTTCTTC
>NA|TRBV5-1|TRBD1|TRBJ2-7
CASSLGPGQGAYSHEQYF
TGCGCCAGCAGCTTGGGCCCGGGACAGGGGGCTTATTCCCACGAGCAGTACTTC
>NA|TRBV5-8|NA|TRBJ1-6
CASSPGISLSWGRSSPLHF
TGTGCCAGCAGCCCGGGCATCTCCCTTTCTTGGGGGCGTAGTTCACCCCTCCACTTT
>few|TRBV28|NA|TRBJ2-4
CASSSPVSADIQYF
TGTGCCAGCAGTTCCCCGGTGTCGGCGGACATTCAGTACTTC
>NA|TRBV2|TRBD1|TRBJ1-1
CASSENRGPNTEAFF
TGTGCCAGCAGTGAAAACAGGGGGCCGAACACTGAAGCTTTCTTT
>few|TRBV30|NA|TRBJ1-6
CAWSAGYEYNSPLHF
TGTGCCTGGAGTGCGGGGTATGAGTATAATTCACCCCTCCACTTT
>NA|TRBV6-5|NA|TRBJ1-1
CASSYSEGITEAFF
TGTGCCAGCAGTTACTCCGAGGGTATCACTGAAGCTTTCTTT
>NA|TRBV6-6|NA|TRBJ1-5
CASSQPGFQPQHF
TGTGCCAGCAGTCAGCCGGGATTTCAGCCCCAGCATTTT
>NA|TRBV2|TRBD1|TRBJ2-1
CAGGQGRDNEQFF
TGTGCCGGGGGACAGGGGAGGGACAATGAGCAGTTCTTC
>NA|TRBV27|NA|TRBJ2-7
CASSPPGGGTYAPYEQYF
TGTGCCAGCAGTCCGCCGGGTGGCGGAACATACGCCCCCTACGAGCAGTACTTC
>few|TRBV2|NA|TRBJ2-2
CASSSGYGDTGELFF
TGTGCCAGCAGTTCGGGCTACGGGGACACCGGGGAGCTGTTTTTT
>NA|TRBV5-1|TRBD1|TRBJ1-4
CASSPRPGTGFEKLFF
TGCGCCAGCAGCCCCCGGCCCGGGACAGGGTTTGAAAAACTGTTTTTT
>NA|TRBV4-1|TRBD2|TRBJ2-7
CASSFTSGRLYEQYF
TGCGCCAGCAGCTTCACTAGCGGGAGGCTCTACGAGCAGTACTTC
>NA|TRBV4-2|NA|TRBJ2-1
CASSPPGRNDNEQFF
TGTGCCAGCAGCCCCCCGGGGAGAAATGACAATGAGCAGTTCTTC
>NA|TRBV6-5|NA|TRBJ1-5
CASSHERDQPQHF
TGTGCCAGCAGTCACGAGCGGGATCAGCCCCAGCATTTT
>few|TRBV6-5|TRBD2|TRBJ2-1
CASSYGGGPGYNEQFF
TGTGCCAGCAGTTACGGGGGAGGGCCAGGGTACAATGAGCAGTTCTTC
>NA|TRBV6-5|TRBD1|TRBJ1-2
CASSTQGTGSYGYTF
TGTGCCAGCAGTACCCAAGGGACAGGGTCTTATGGCTACACCTTC
>NA|TRBV14|NA|TRBJ2-3
CASSQFAGSTDTQYF
TGTGCCAGCAGCCAATTCGCGGGGAGCACAGATACGCAGTATTTT
>NA|TRBV4-1|NA|TRBJ2-7
CASSQDQTAFYEQYF
TGCGCCAGCAGCCAAGATCAGACAGCCTTCTACGAGCAGTACTTC
>NA|TRBV19|NA|TRBJ2-2
CASSIAQGGGELFF
TGTGCCAGTAGTATTGCTCAAGGGGGCGGGGAGCTGTTTTTT
>NA|TRBV7-9|TRBD2|TRBJ2-1
CASSFLAGFNEQFF
TGTGCCAGCAGCTTCCTAGCGGGCTTCAATGAGCAGTTCTTC
>NA|TRBV2|TRBD1|TRBJ1-2
CASTGDSPHYGYTF
TGTGCCAGCACCGGGGACAGTCCCCACTATGGCTACACCTTC
>NA|TRBV30|NA|TRBJ1-2
CAWSVGGTVYGYPF
TGTGCCTGGAGTGTTGGCGGGACCGTATATGGCTACCCCTTC
>NA|TRBV25-1|TRBD1|TRBJ2-1
CASSEGGQMYNEQFF
TGTGCCAGCAGTGAAGGGGGACAGATGTACAATGAGCAGTTCTTC
>NA|TRBV28|TRBD1|TRBJ1-5
CASSFYRGEHQPQHF
TGTGCCAGCAGTTTTTACAGGGGGGAACATCAGCCCCAGCATTTT
>NA|TRBV18|TRBD1|TRBJ1-1
CASSPRQGAATEAFF
TGTGCCAGCTCACCCCGGCAGGGGGCGGCCACTGAAGCTTTCTTT
>NA|TRBV6-5|NA|TRBJ2-7
CASSYSRGYEQYF
TGTGCCAGCAGTTACTCGCGAGGGTACGAGCAGTACTTC
>NA|TRBV19|TRBD2|TRBJ2-2
CAPKRDLAGGFNTGELFF
TGTGCCCCCAAAAGGGATCTAGCGGGGGGGTTTAACACCGGGGAGCTGTTTTTT
>NA|TRBV6-1|TRBD1|TRBJ1-2
CATETGHRGYTF
TGTGCCACCGAGACAGGGCATCGGGGCTACACCTTC
>NA|TRBV4-1|TRBD1|TRBJ1-2
CASRDGTGKNYGYTF
TGCGCCAGCAGGGACGGGACAGGAAAAAACTATGGCTACACCTTC
>few|TRBV29-1|NA|TRBJ2-7
CSGGRQGVLYEQYF
TGCAGCGGAGGGAGGCAGGGGGTCCTCTACGAGCAGTACTTC
>NA|TRBV5-1|NA|TRBJ2-3
CASRLDSSGTDTQYF
TGCGCCAGCAGGTTGGACTCCTCGGGCACAGATACGCAGTATTTT
>NA|TRBV4-1|NA|TRBJ1-5
CASSLRSLSNQPQHF
TGCGCCAGCAGCCTCAGGTCCCTTAGCAATCAGCCCCAGCATTTT
>NA|TRBV15|NA|TRBJ2-2
CATSDGQGYTGELFF
TGTGCCACCAGCGACGGACAAGGATACACCGGGGAGCTGTTTTTT
>NA|TRBV5-6|TRBD2|TRBJ2-1
CASSLVRSGRETRVNEQFF
TGTGCCAGCAGCTTGGTGCGTAGCGGGAGGGAGACTCGCGTGAATGAGCAGTTCTTC
>NA|TRBV19|TRBD1|TRBJ2-7
CASSPDRGIHEQYF
TGTGCCAGTAGTCCGGACAGGGGGATACACGAGCAGTACTTC
>once|TRBV6-6|NA|TRBJ2-2
CASTGHGEITGELFF
TGTGCCAGCACAGGTCACGGGGAGATCACCGGGGAGCTGTTTTTT
>few|TRBV6-5|NA|TRBJ1-1
CASSYGQNTEAFF
TGTGCCAGCAGTTACGGACAGAACACTGAAGCTTTCTTT
>once|TRBV6-5|NA|TRBJ1-5
CASKGNNQPQHF
TGTGCCAGCAAGGGGAACAATCAGCCCCAGCATTTT
>NA|TRBV9|NA|TRBJ1-2
CASSPPSGVDNYGYPF
TGTGCCAGCAGCCCCCCTTCGGGGGTGGATAACTATGGCTACCCCTTC
>few|TRBV7-9|NA|TRBJ1-2
CASSSAGGRANYGYTF
TGTGCCAGCAGCTCAGCCGGTGGGAGAGCTAACTATGGCTACACCTTC
>NA|TRBV5-4|NA|TRBJ2-2
CASTPTGELFF
TGTGCCAGCACCCCGACCGGGGAGCTGTTTTTT